This T cell receptor (beta chain) stems from a study of T cell repertoires in cytomegalovirus infection. Study overall: Carrying CMV and the relevant HLA type showed in public TCR beta signatures.

Germline V lookup: CDR1 SGHAT, CDR2 FQNNGV. The CDR3 sequence is 15 residues long. The V end lost 7 bases, the J end lost 4 bases, and 20 bases lay between the germline ends. Each CDR3 protein is one row after TCRdb ran MiXCR on the reads. The sample has about 55,000 distinct CDR3 sequences, about 18% seen once. Regarding this clonotype: Its antigen is still unknown.

Sample: CD8+ T cells from cultured PBMCs, taken from culture after CMV antigen stimulation. This receptor was obtained from a human donor in good health (CMV status not recorded). Some clones in this sample may be carry-over from other donors' samples. The rearrangement joins TRBV11-2 to TRBJ2-7; D is unresolved. The CDR3 is CASTGGPGRPYEQYF. The DNA for the CDR3 is TGTGCCAGCACTGGTGGACCGGGCCGACCTTACGAGCAGTACTTC.